Presented here are 30 T cell receptor beta chains from one specimen sequenced in a study of blood T cells in healthy people across ages. Combining a sample-barcoded 5' primer with a J-beta primer mix, a second PCR ran for roughly 7 to 11 cycles. TCRdb re-analysed the 5' RACE reads in MiXCR, keeping a single row per CDR3 protein. The table records around 800,000 distinct CDR3 sequences, 62% of them present only once. The sequencing sample was made of blood. Receptor source: a man aged 30 to 45 in good health.

This chain connects TRBV7-9 to TRBJ2-7; tentatively, D is TRBD2 (5 bases). The V gene's germline CDR1 is SEHNR and CDR2 FQNEAQ (reference sequence). The CDR3 runs 14 residues. The V end lost 4 bases, the J end lost 7 bases, and 17 bases lay between the germline ends. The CDR3 loop reads CASSSSSREWEQYF. The CDR3 DNA reads TGTGCCAGCAGCTCCAGCTCAAGGGAGTGGGAGCAGTACTTC.

This chain uses TRBV4-3 with TRBJ1-1; the D gene is possibly TRBD1 (5 bases). Germline-derived CDR1 and CDR2 are LGHNA and YSLEER. Trimming pared 0 bases from V and 11 bases from J, leaving 16 bases between. This CDR3 has 14 amino acids. CDR3 protein: CASSQDSRQLKAFF. DNA of the CDR3: TGCGCCAGCAGCCAAGATTCCCGACAGTTGAAGGCTTTCTTT.

This clonotype has at least ten counts. The V gene is TRBV6-2 or TRBV6-3, the J gene TRBJ2-5; 7 nucleotides agree with TRBD1. J gave up 1 base and V 7 bases, and 9 bases lay outside the gene matches. CDR3 length: 15 residues. From germline, CDR1 is MNHEY and CDR2 SVGEGT. The CDR3 is CASKHAGTAQETQYF. DNA of the CDR3: TGTGCCAGCAAACACGCCGGGACAGCCCAAGAGACCCAGTACTTC.

The V call is TRBV6-1, the J call TRBJ2-7, with TRBD1 matching 10 bases. The trim removed 2 bases at V and 4 bases at J, leaving 5 bases unmatched. The CDR3 has 15 amino acids. Germline assignment: CDR1 MNHNS and CDR2 SASEGT. The CDR3 is CASSEPGTGAYEQYF. CDR3 nucleotide sequence: TGTGCCAGCAGTGAACCGGGGACAGGGGCTTACGAGCAGTACTTC.

The CDR3 DNA sequence: TGTGCCAGCAGTACGAGGGACCAGGGTAGTTTTGAGCAGTTCTTC. Protein sequence: CASSTRDQGSFEQFF. The rearrangement joins TRBV12-3 or TRBV12-4 to TRBJ2-1, with D possibly called TRBD1 or TRBD2 (5 bases each). V gave up 5 bases and J gave up 9 bases, with 20 bases separating them. The CDR3 spans 15 residues.

This rearrangement joins TRBV29-1 to TRBJ2-7, with D tentatively TRBD2 (6 bases). The CDR3 is 14 residues long. Trimming took 2 bases from V and 2 from J, leaving 13 bases between them. The V gene's germline CDR1 is SQVTM and CDR2 ANQGSEA. CDR3 in amino acids: CSVELAWGAYEQYF. CDR3 DNA: TGCAGCGTTGAATTGGCCTGGGGGGCCTACGAGCAGTACTTC.

The chain couples TRBV20-1 to TRBJ2-3, with TRBD1 as a possible D gene (6 bases). The germline V and J ends were trimmed by 6 bases and 1 base, with 14 bases remaining between them. CDR1 is DFQATT, CDR2 SNEGSKA, per germline (reference sequence). CDR3 length equals 14 residues. CDR3 DNA: TGCAGTGCCACGTGGACAGTAGGCACAGATACGCAGTATTTT. Its translation is CSATWTVGTDTQYF.

This clonotype was seen more than once but under ten times. This chain links TRBV12-3 or TRBV12-4 with TRBJ2-3; D is perhaps TRBD2 (6 bases). The ends were cut back, 7 bases at V and 4 bases at J, with 12 bases in the middle. The CDR3 consists of 13 residues. The CDR3 here is CASTTSGADTQYF. The CDR3 DNA is TGTGCCAGCACCACGTCGGGGGCAGATACGCAGTATTTT.

The J gene is TRBJ2-1, the V gene TRBV7-8; D possibly corresponds to TRBD1 (5 bases). V shed 5 bases and J shed 5 bases, with 16 bases lying between them. The CDR3 sequence is 15 residues long. The germline V gene encodes CDR1 SGHVS and CDR2 FQNEAQ. The CDR3 spells CASSPHVGQNNEQFF. For the CDR3, the DNA is TGTGCCAGCAGCCCCCACGTTGGACAAAACAATGAGCAGTTCTTC.

This clonotype has only one observation. The chain joins TRBV2 to TRBJ1-1; D not resolved. The CDR3 contains 15 residues. With 6 bases removed from V and 11 bases from J, the gap between germline ends came to 25 bases. Germline CDR1 is SNHLY and CDR2 is FYNNEI. This CDR3 reads CASSATTSSPFRAFF. The CDR3, as DNA: TGTGCCAGCAGCGCTACGACGAGTTCCCCGTTTCGGGCTTTCTTT.

This chain uses TRBV20-1 with TRBJ1-2; 8 bases are a match to TRBD1. V shed 0 bases and J 1 base; nucleotides not matched to a gene: 4. The CDR3 runs to 15 residues. Germline values: CDR1 DFQATT, CDR2 SNEGSKA (reference sequence). CDR3 sequence (DNA): TGCAGTGCTAGAGATCAGGGGGCGTATAACTATGGCTACACCTTC. Amino acids: CSARDQGAYNYGYTF.

The chain recombines TRBV7-2 with TRBJ2-5, with 11 positions matching TRBD2. Germline assignment: CDR1 SGHTA and CDR2 FQGNSA. J was trimmed by 7 bases and V by 5 bases; bases with no gene match: 9. The length of the CDR3 is 15 residues. For the CDR3, the DNA is TGTGCCAGCAGCCGAGGACTAGCGGGCCCAGGGACCCAGTACTTC. Its protein is CASSRGLAGPGTQYF. Supplemented by reference TRBV7-2 and TRBJ2-5, the full variable domain reads GAGVSQSPSNKVTEKGKDVELRCDPISGHTALYWYRQSLGQGLEFLIYFQGNSAPDKSGLPSDRFSAERTGGSVSTLTIQRTQQEDSAVYLCASSRGLAGPGTQYFGPGTRLLVL.

The chain combines TRBV7-3 with TRBJ2-7; D might be TRBD2 (6 bases). Trimming left V 6 bases short and J 7 bases short, with 16 bases between. From germline, CDR1 is SGHTA and CDR2 FQGTGA. This CDR3 contains 13 residues. As DNA, the CDR3 is TGTGCCAGCAGTCCACTGGGGGGAGAAGAGCAGTACTTC. This encodes CASSPLGGEEQYF.

The J gene is TRBJ2-3, the V gene TRBV7-8; D possibly corresponds to TRBD2 (7 bases). Germline CDR1 is SGHVS and CDR2 is FQNEAQ. The V end lost 0 bases, the J end lost 3 bases, and 16 bases lay between the germline ends. This CDR3 has 17 residues. CDR3 in DNA: TGTGCCAGCAGCTTAGCCGCGCGGGGGCCCTGGACAGATACGCAGTATTTT. Protein: CASSLAARGPWTDTQYF.

The chain uses TRBV20-1 and TRBJ2-7; 9 nucleotides agree with TRBD1. CDR3 length: 15 residues. After removal of 1 base from V and 1 base from J, the junction contained 5 bases not matched to a gene. Germline lookup yields CDR1 DFQATT and CDR2 SNEGSKA (reference sequence). Here the CDR3 reads CSARGGTGPSYEQYF. DNA for the CDR3: TGCAGTGCTAGAGGTGGGACAGGGCCATCCTACGAGCAGTACTTC.

The V gene is TRBV20-1, the J gene TRBJ1-4, with 8 bases that match TRBD1. V was pared by 2 bases and J by 6 bases, with 2 bases of the junction left unmatched. In germline, CDR1 is DFQATT, CDR2 SNEGSKA (reference sequence). CDR3 length: 13 residues. The CDR3 protein is CSARQGAYEKLFF. The DNA for the CDR3 is TGCAGTGCTAGACAGGGGGCTTATGAAAAACTGTTTTTT.

This chain connects TRBV20-1 to TRBJ2-1, with 10 positions matching TRBD2. Germline CDR1 reads DFQATT; CDR2 reads SNEGSKA (reference sequence). CDR3 size: 15 residues. The V gene end was trimmed by 6 bases and the J gene end by 5 bases; junction bases not matched to a gene: 10. The CDR3 DNA sequence: TGCAGTGCGGAGACCGGGACTAGCGAAGACAATGAGCAGTTCTTC. Amino acid sequence: CSAETGTSEDNEQFF.

The chain uses TRBV7-9 and TRBJ1-2; a weak D match, TRBD1 (5 bases). V was cut by 5 bases and J by 4 bases, with 14 bases left in between. The germline V gene encodes CDR1 SEHNR and CDR2 FQNEAQ (reference sequence). The CDR3 is 14 amino acids. The CDR3 nucleotides read TGTGCCAGCAGCCCCCAGGGAGGAACCTATGGCTACACCTTC. This codes for CASSPQGGTYGYTF.

The V gene is TRBV9, the J gene TRBJ2-3, with D possibly being TRBD1 or TRBD2 (5 bases each). The CDR3 sequence is 16 residues long. Germline CDR1 is SGDLS and CDR2 is YYNGEE. V lost 1 base and J 2 bases, leaving 14 bases between the germline ends. CDR3 protein: CASSVRGARDTDTQYF. CDR3 DNA sequence: TGTGCCAGCAGCGTACGAGGGGCCAGAGACACAGATACGCAGTATTTT.

The table lists this clonotype with a count of one. The gene calls are TRBV18 and TRBJ1-4; D not certain. This CDR3 region has 12 residues. The V gene's germline CDR1 is KGHSH and CDR2 LQKENI. The germline V and J ends were trimmed by 3 bases and 6 bases, with 5 bases remaining between them. CDR3 sequence: CASSPNHEKLFF. The DNA for the CDR3 is TGTGCCAGCTCACCGAACCATGAAAAACTGTTTTTT.

The rearrangement uses TRBV7-9 and TRBJ2-5; 9 bases fit TRBD1. CDR3 length: 14 amino acids. Germline V gene lookup returns CDR1 SEHNR and CDR2 FQNEAQ (reference sequence). Trimming cost V 2 bases and J 5 bases; bases outside gene matches: 3. CDR3 sequence reads: CASSLRDRVETQYF. In DNA form, the CDR3 reads TGTGCCAGCAGCTTACGGGACAGGGTTGAGACCCAGTACTTC.

The chain carries TRBV7-2 and TRBJ2-1; TRBD1 matches 8 bases. The trim removed 7 bases at V and 0 bases at J, leaving 5 bases unmatched. Germline V gene sequence: CDR1 SGHTA, CDR2 FQGNSA. The CDR3 length is 15 residues. The CDR3 spells CASNPTGGSYNEQFF. CDR3 in DNA: TGTGCCAGCAACCCTACAGGGGGCTCCTACAATGAGCAGTTCTTC.

Only a few counts were recorded for this clonotype. The V gene is TRBV29-1, the J gene TRBJ2-5; D may be TRBD2 (5 bases). V dropped 7 bases and J dropped 0 bases, with 15 bases sitting between them. Germline assignment: CDR1 SQVTM and CDR2 ANQGSEA. This CDR3 contains 14 residues. CDR3 coding DNA: TGCAGCGCGAATCGGGGAGTGTACCAAGAGACCCAGTACTTC. Translated, it gives CSANRGVYQETQYF.

This clonotype was detected only once. This may be a read error: a much more frequent sequence differs by one nucleotide. The chain links TRBV7-3 to TRBJ2-1; 9 positions agree with TRBD2. This CDR3 comprises 13 residues. CDR1 is SGHTA and CDR2 is FQGTGA in the germline V gene. J gave up 9 bases and V 2 bases, and 2 bases lay outside the gene matches. The CDR3 DNA reads as TGTGCCAGCAGCTTAGCGGGGGGGAGTGAGCAGTTCTTC. As protein: CASSLAGGSEQFF. The complete variable domain, with remaining parts taken from reference TRBV7-3 and TRBJ2-1, reads GAGVSQTPSNKVTEKGKYVELRCDPISGHTALYWYRQSLGQGPEFLIYFQGTGAADDSGLPNDRFFAVRPEGSVSTLKIQRTERGDSAVYLCASSLAGGSEQFFGPGTRLTVL.

The chain combines TRBV7-3 with TRBJ1-2; D is ambiguous. Trimming left V 1 base short and J 8 bases short, with 5 bases between. Germline CDR1 SGHTA, CDR2 FQGTGA. CDR3 length equals 11 residues. The CDR3 region has the DNA TGTGCCAGCAGCTTAAACGGGGGCTACACCTTC. It yields the protein CASSLNGGYTF. Together with reference TRBV7-3 and TRBJ1-2, the CDR3 gives the full variable domain: GAGVSQTPSNKVTEKGKYVELRCDPISGHTALYWYRQSLGQGPEFLIYFQGTGAADDSGLPNDRFFAVRPEGSVSTLKIQRTERGDSAVYLCASSLNGGYTFGSGTRLTVV.

The V and J genes are TRBV4-3 and TRBJ2-3; the D is unclear. V was clipped by 3 bases and J by 6 bases, with 10 bases between them. From germline, CDR1 is LGHNA and CDR2 YSLEER. The CDR3 loop spans 13 amino acids. CDR3 in DNA: TGCGCCAGCAGCCAGGTGGTGAGGGATACGCAGTATTTT. This codes for CASSQVVRDTQYF.

The rearrangement uses TRBV29-1 and TRBJ2-1, with 7 bases matching TRBD1. The CDR3 has 16 amino acids. Trimming took 5 bases from V and 0 from J; bases not matched to a gene: 10. CDR1 is SQVTM and CDR2 is ANQGSEA in the germline V gene. CDR3 nucleotides: TGCAGCGTTATAGGACAGGTCGAAAGCTCCTACAATGAGCAGTTCTTC. Amino acids: CSVIGQVESSYNEQFF.

The V gene is TRBV7-9, the J gene TRBJ2-3; 8 nucleotides agree with TRBD2. The CDR3 is 16 residues long. From germline, CDR1 is SEHNR and CDR2 FQNEAQ (reference sequence). J gave up 2 bases and V 1 base, and 5 bases lay outside the gene matches. The CDR3 nucleotides are TGTGCCAGCAGCTTAGAAGGCGGGGGGATCACAGATACGCAGTATTTT. Translated: CASSLEGGGITDTQYF. The complete variable domain, with remaining parts taken from reference TRBV7-9 and TRBJ2-3, reads DTGVSQNPRHKITKRGQNVTFRCDPISEHNRLYWYRQTLGQGPEFLTYFQNEAQLEKSRLLSDRFSAERPKGSFSTLEIQRTEQGDSAMYLCASSLEGGGITDTQYFGPGTRLTVL.

This clonotype was counted between two and nine times. The rearrangement links TRBV7-9 to TRBJ2-7, with 7 bases lining up with TRBD2. The CDR3 runs 15 residues. With 1 base clipped from V and 2 bases from J, the junction kept 5 bases outside the gene matches. CDR1 is SEHNR and CDR2 is FQNEAQ in the germline V gene (reference sequence). The CDR3 is CASSLVAGETYEQYF. The CDR3 nucleotides read TGTGCCAGCAGCTTAGTTGCGGGGGAGACCTACGAGCAGTACTTC.

The CDR3 region has the DNA TGTGCCAGCAGTTTGACAGGGGGTTTGTCTGAAGCTTTCTTT. Protein sequence: CASSLTGGLSEAFF. The V call is TRBV6-5, the J call TRBJ1-1, with TRBD1 matching 9 bases. Germline-derived CDR1 and CDR2 are MNHEY and SVGAGI. V gave up 4 bases and J gave up 6 bases; unmatched junction bases: 6. The CDR3 runs to 14 residues.